The rows below give T cell receptor beta chains drawn from one sample of a study of cytotoxic CD8 clonotypes in ibrutinib-treated CLL. Clones were read by immunoSEQ multiplex PCR, and TCRdb kept only the in-frame ones, dropping some. The table lists around 310,000 clones, around four fifths of them singletons. Sequenced material: PBMCs, taken before ibrutinib treatment. These receptor sequences come from a human donor with chronic lymphocytic leukemia. The CDR3 runs from the conserved cysteine through the conserved F or W. D genes are given only for firm matches. Clone size is stated in some rows and not others, as once, few, many or a class when expanded.

clone size: -; V gene: TRBV9; J gene: TRBJ2-1; D gene: -; CDR3 protein: CASSSNRVRQGEQFF; CDR3 DNA: TGTGCCAGCAGCTCCAACAGGGTGAGGCAGGGTGAGCAGTTCTTC
clone size: -; V gene: TRBV4-3; J gene: TRBJ2-4; D gene: TRBD1; CDR3 protein: CASSQDTGVVNIQYF; CDR3 DNA: TGCGCCAGCAGCCAAGATACAGGGGTGGTGAACATTCAGTACTTC
clone size: -; V gene: TRBV9; J gene: TRBJ2-7; D gene: TRBD2; CDR3 protein: CASSVTWGEREGSYEQYF; CDR3 DNA: TGTGCCAGCAGCGTAACGTGGGGAGAGCGGGAGGGCTCCTACGAGCAGTACTTC
clone size: -; V gene: TRBV5-1; J gene: TRBJ2-7; D gene: TRBD1; CDR3 protein: CASRTGPTSYEQYF; CDR3 DNA: TGCGCCAGCAGGACAGGGCCTACCTCCTACGAGCAGTACTTC
clone size: once; V gene: TRBV27; J gene: TRBJ2-3; D gene: TRBD2; CDR3 protein: CASSLLGLAGGLSTDTQYF; CDR3 DNA: TGTGCCAGCAGTTTACTGGGACTAGCGGGAGGGCTGAGCACAGATACGCAGTATTTT
clone size: -; V gene: TRBV5-8; J gene: TRBJ2-1; D gene: -; CDR3 protein: CASSLLGYFSGNEQFF; CDR3 DNA: TGTGCCAGCAGCTTACTAGGTTACTTCTCGGGCAATGAGCAGTTCTTC
clone size: -; V gene: TRBV4-3; J gene: TRBJ1-2; D gene: -; CDR3 protein: CASSQDPLLGAEGTNYGYTF; CDR3 DNA: TGCGCCAGCAGCCAAGATCCTTTATTGGGGGCAGAGGGCACTAACTATGGCTACACCTTC
clone size: -; V gene: TRBV5-3; J gene: TRBJ2-7; D gene: -; CDR3 protein: CARSPAESYEQYF; CDR3 DNA: TGTGCCAGAAGCCCCGCGGAGTCCTACGAGCAGTACTTC
clone size: -; V gene: TRBV11-2; J gene: TRBJ2-7; D gene: -; CDR3 protein: CASSQTLEQYF; CDR3 DNA: TGTGCCAGCAGCCAGACCCTCGAGCAGTACTTC
clone size: -; V gene: TRBV6-5; J gene: TRBJ2-7; D gene: -; CDR3 protein: CASNTPSYEQYF; CDR3 DNA: TGTGCCAGCAACACGCCATCCTACGAGCAGTACTTC
clone size: -; V gene: TRBV5-1; J gene: TRBJ2-3; D gene: -; CDR3 protein: CASSWGGVRDTDTQYF; CDR3 DNA: TGCGCCAGCAGCTGGGGTGGGGTACGGGACACAGATACGCAGTATTTT
clone size: -; V gene: TRBV27; J gene: TRBJ2-7; D gene: -; CDR3 protein: CASSKAKGTRPYEQYF; CDR3 DNA: TGTGCCAGCAGTAAGGCGAAAGGGACGCGACCCTACGAGCAGTACTTC
clone size: -; V gene: TRBV29-1; J gene: TRBJ2-4; D gene: TRBD2; CDR3 protein: CSVESFSGSVAKNIQYF; CDR3 DNA: TGCAGCGTTGAATCTTTTAGCGGGAGCGTAGCCAAAAACATTCAGTACTTC
clone size: -; V gene: TRBV7-3; J gene: TRBJ2-2; D gene: -; CDR3 protein: CASSLMGTPIDPNTGELFF; CDR3 DNA: TGTGCCAGCAGCTTAATGGGGACTCCCATCGACCCGAACACCGGGGAGCTGTTTTTT
clone size: -; V gene: TRBV19; J gene: TRBJ1-1; D gene: -; CDR3 protein: CASIPQGDVGTEAFF; CDR3 DNA: TGTGCCAGTATCCCACAGGGAGATGTAGGCACTGAAGCTTTCTTT
clone size: few; V gene: TRBV2; J gene: TRBJ1-2; D gene: -; CDR3 protein: CASSEGFNYGYTF; CDR3 DNA: TGTGCCAGCAGTGAGGGGTTTAACTATGGCTACACCTTC
clone size: -; V gene: TRBV19; J gene: TRBJ1-2; D gene: -; CDR3 protein: CASSISQGQWGYTF; CDR3 DNA: TGTGCCAGTAGTATAAGTCAGGGCCAGTGGGGCTACACCTTC
clone size: once; V gene: TRBV29-1; J gene: TRBJ1-1; D gene: -; CDR3 protein: CSVRGGRGKRAEAFF; CDR3 DNA: TGCAGCGTAAGGGGAGGGAGAGGGAAGCGGGCTGAAGCTTTCTTT
clone size: -; V gene: TRBV27; J gene: TRBJ1-4; D gene: -; CDR3 protein: CASSFKSHEKLFF; CDR3 DNA: TGTGCCAGCAGTTTTAAGTCTCATGAAAAACTGTTTTTT
clone size: -; V gene: TRBV6-5; J gene: TRBJ1-3; D gene: -; CDR3 protein: CASHGTSGNTIYF; CDR3 DNA: TGTGCCAGCCATGGGACCTCTGGAAACACCATATATTTT
clone size: -; V gene: TRBV7-2; J gene: TRBJ2-1; D gene: -; CDR3 protein: CASSRDPNGGEQFF; CDR3 DNA: TGTGCCAGCAGCCGTGACCCGAATGGGGGTGAGCAGTTCTTC
clone size: -; V gene: TRBV28; J gene: TRBJ1-5; D gene: -; CDR3 protein: CASSARPGSRNQPQHF; CDR3 DNA: TGTGCCAGCAGTGCCCGCCCTGGGTCGCGCAATCAGCCCCAGCATTTT
clone size: -; V gene: TRBV19; J gene: TRBJ2-5; D gene: -; CDR3 protein: CASRSTRAWGETQYF; CDR3 DNA: TGTGCCAGTAGGTCAACCAGGGCGTGGGGTGAGACCCAGTACTTC
clone size: -; V gene: TRBV30; J gene: TRBJ1-3; D gene: -; CDR3 protein: CAWSPGSHSGNTIYF; CDR3 DNA: TGTGCCTGGAGTCCAGGGAGCCACTCTGGAAACACCATATATTTT
clone size: -; V gene: TRBV7-6; J gene: TRBJ2-7; D gene: TRBD1; CDR3 protein: CASSWTGGSAYEQYF; CDR3 DNA: TGTGCCAGCAGCTGGACAGGGGGGTCAGCCTACGAGCAGTACTTC
clone size: -; V gene: TRBV6-5; J gene: TRBJ2-5; D gene: -; CDR3 protein: CASSSDVRQETQYF; CDR3 DNA: TGTGCCAGCAGTTCGGACGTACGACAAGAGACCCAGTACTTC
clone size: -; V gene: TRBV9; J gene: TRBJ1-2; D gene: TRBD1; CDR3 protein: CASSVAVTGGYGYTF; CDR3 DNA: TGTGCCAGCAGCGTAGCTGTCACAGGGGGCTATGGCTACACCTTC
clone size: -; V gene: TRBV7-2; J gene: TRBJ2-7; D gene: -; CDR3 protein: CASSLELGDVQYF; CDR3 DNA: TGTGCCAGCAGCTTAGAGTTGGGGGATGTGCAGTACTTC
clone size: -; V gene: TRBV5-1; J gene: TRBJ1-1; D gene: -; CDR3 protein: CASSRGQLTEAFF; CDR3 DNA: TGCGCCAGCAGCAGGGGCCAGCTCACTGAAGCTTTCTTT
clone size: few; V gene: TRBV6-1; J gene: TRBJ1-5; D gene: -; CDR3 protein: CASSEGGRQRPQHF; CDR3 DNA: TGTGCCAGCAGTGAAGGGGGACGGCAGCGACCCCAGCATTTT
clone size: -; V gene: TRBV10-3; J gene: TRBJ1-5; D gene: -; CDR3 protein: CAISEDGNNQPQHF; CDR3 DNA: TGTGCCATCAGTGAAGATGGTAACAATCAGCCCCAGCATTTT
clone size: once; V gene: TRBV9; J gene: TRBJ2-7; D gene: -; CDR3 protein: CASSAVTDTYEQYF; CDR3 DNA: TGTGCCAGCAGCGCCGTGACTGATACCTACGAGCAGTACTTC
clone size: -; V gene: TRBV15; J gene: TRBJ2-2; D gene: TRBD2; CDR3 protein: CATSTSGSTGELFF; CDR3 DNA: TGTGCCACCAGTACTAGCGGGAGTACCGGGGAGCTGTTTTTT
clone size: -; V gene: TRBV30; J gene: TRBJ2-1; D gene: -; CDR3 protein: CAWSGRASYNEQFF; CDR3 DNA: TGTGCCTGGAGTGGAAGGGCCTCCTACAATGAGCAGTTCTTC
clone size: once; V gene: TRBV11-2; J gene: TRBJ2-3; D gene: -; CDR3 protein: CASSLAGDGTDTQYF; CDR3 DNA: TGTGCCAGCAGCTTAGCCGGAGACGGCACAGATACGCAGTATTTT
clone size: few; V gene: TRBV11-2; J gene: TRBJ2-7; D gene: TRBD2; CDR3 protein: CASSLVGGSSYEQYF; CDR3 DNA: TGTGCCAGCAGCTTAGTCGGCGGGAGCTCCTACGAGCAGTACTTC
clone size: -; V gene: TRBV5-1; J gene: TRBJ2-1; D gene: -; CDR3 protein: CASSLGQSGGNEQFF; CDR3 DNA: TGCGCCAGCAGCTTGGGACAGTCCGGGGGCAATGAGCAGTTCTTC
clone size: -; V gene: TRBV12-5; J gene: TRBJ2-7; D gene: TRBD2; CDR3 protein: CASGSKPLAGPFYGGFYEQYF; CDR3 DNA: TGTGCTAGTGGTTCCAAACCACTAGCGGGACCCTTTTACGGGGGGTTTTACGAGCAGTACTTC
clone size: once; V gene: TRBV7-6; J gene: TRBJ2-7; D gene: -; CDR3 protein: CASSLVLADGGSEQYF; CDR3 DNA: TGTGCCAGCAGCTTAGTACTAGCTGACGGGGGATCCGAGCAGTACTTC
clone size: -; V gene: TRBV5-1; J gene: TRBJ2-3; D gene: -; CDR3 protein: CASREQATQYF; CDR3 DNA: TGCGCCAGCAGAGAGCAAGCTACGCAGTATTTT
clone size: -; V gene: TRBV29-1; J gene: TRBJ1-1; D gene: TRBD1; CDR3 protein: CSVGPRQGYTEAFF; CDR3 DNA: TGCAGCGTTGGGCCTCGACAGGGTTACACTGAAGCTTTCTTT
clone size: few; V gene: TRBV10-3; J gene: TRBJ2-7; D gene: -; CDR3 protein: CAIGPGLYEQYF; CDR3 DNA: TGTGCCATCGGGCCGGGACTCTACGAGCAGTACTTC
clone size: -; V gene: TRBV7-6; J gene: TRBJ2-2; D gene: -; CDR3 protein: CASSFSNTGELFF; CDR3 DNA: TGTGCCAGCAGCTTCTCGAACACCGGGGAGCTGTTTTTT
clone size: -; V gene: TRBV13; J gene: TRBJ2-7; D gene: -; CDR3 protein: CASSLGAGSYEEQYF; CDR3 DNA: TGTGCCAGCAGCTTAGGCGCCGGTTCCTACGAAGAGCAGTACTTC
clone size: -; V gene: TRBV6-6; J gene: TRBJ1-5; D gene: -; CDR3 protein: CASSYSISARPQHF; CDR3 DNA: TGTGCCAGCAGTTACTCGATATCGGCCCGGCCCCAGCATTTT
clone size: few; V gene: TRBV4-3; J gene: TRBJ2-2; D gene: -; CDR3 protein: CASSPLSGAGELFF; CDR3 DNA: TGCGCCAGCAGCCCCCTCTCGGGGGCCGGGGAGCTGTTTTTT
clone size: -; V gene: TRBV4-3; J gene: TRBJ2-5; D gene: -; CDR3 protein: CASSQDLRRQETQYF; CDR3 DNA: TGCGCCAGCAGCCAAGATCTTCGGCGACAAGAGACCCAGTACTTC
clone size: -; V gene: TRBV5-1; J gene: TRBJ2-7; D gene: -; CDR3 protein: CASSRAFGDEQYF; CDR3 DNA: TGCGCCAGCAGTAGGGCTTTCGGGGACGAGCAGTACTTC
clone size: -; V gene: TRBV4-1; J gene: TRBJ1-2; D gene: -; CDR3 protein: CASSQEGTPRRGGYTF; CDR3 DNA: TGCGCCAGCAGCCAAGAGGGCACACCTCGTCGAGGGGGCTACACCTTC
clone size: -; V gene: TRBV9; J gene: TRBJ2-3; D gene: -; CDR3 protein: CASSGRATDTQYF; CDR3 DNA: TGTGCCAGCAGCGGGAGAGCCACAGATACGCAGTATTTT